This T cell receptor (beta chain) was captured in a study of response to subunit inactivated influenza vaccine. Points on this clonotype: Its antigen is unidentified.

Study observations and caveats: Authors suggested few new T cells are recruited by each seasonal influenza vaccination.

TCRdb re-called the RT-PCR reads through MiXCR, storing one row per CDR3 protein. This table has about 650,000 distinct CDR3 sequences, 11% to 15% appearing once. This CDR3 spans 14 amino acids. V lost 5 bases, J lost 9 bases, and 10 bases stayed unmatched. Sequences were derived from PBMCs from blood, sampled around 15 days before vaccination. The receptor was isolated from a man aged 50-60 years who received an inactivated influenza vaccine. The genes are TRBV12-3 or TRBV12-4 and TRBJ2-3; 8 bases match TRBD1. The DNA of the CDR3 is TGTGCCAGCAGTAAGGACAGGGCGGTTGGGACGCAGTATTTT. Its translation: CASSKDRAVGTQYF.